This is a list of T cell receptor beta chains from one sample in a study of T cell responses to AZD1222 COVID-19 vaccine. The data were produced by immunoSEQ multiplex PCR, yet TCRdb's version contains in-frame clones alone and is incomplete. The data hold roughly 150,000 clones, with 92% observed a single time. The sequencing used peripheral blood, collected on day 0 of AZD1222 vaccination. These receptors were obtained from an adult in good health. CDR3s include the opening cysteine and the closing phenylalanine or tryptophan. Fields, in order: clone size, V gene, D gene, J gene, CDR3 protein, CDR3 DNA. The D gene is left open where the match is weak. Clone size appears in some rows only: once, few, many, or a class for an expanded clone.

clone size: NA
V gene: TRBV29-1
D gene: TRBD1
J gene: TRBJ2-7
CDR3 protein: CSVEDTVTGGYEQYF
CDR3 DNA: TGCAGCGTTGAAGATACGGTCACAGGGGGCTACGAGCAGTACTTC

clone size: few
V gene: TRBV6-4
D gene: TRBD2
J gene: TRBJ2-3
CDR3 protein: CASSMAGGTTDTQYF
CDR3 DNA: TGTGCCAGCAGTATGGCGGGGGGCACCACAGATACGCAGTATTTT

clone size: NA
V gene: TRBV4-2
D gene: NA
J gene: TRBJ2-1
CDR3 protein: CASSQERAPSSYNEQFF
CDR3 DNA: TGTGCCAGCAGCCAAGAACGAGCGCCGAGCTCCTACAATGAGCAGTTCTTC

clone size: NA
V gene: TRBV18
D gene: TRBD1
J gene: TRBJ2-5
CDR3 protein: CASSNDRGGGETQYF
CDR3 DNA: TGTGCCAGCTCAAATGACAGGGGGGGCGGTGAGACCCAGTACTTC

clone size: few
V gene: TRBV6-4
D gene: TRBD1
J gene: TRBJ1-5
CDR3 protein: CASSDSTDRAQPQHF
CDR3 DNA: TGTGCCAGCAGTGACTCGACGGACAGGGCTCAGCCCCAGCATTTT

clone size: NA
V gene: TRBV3-1/TRBV3-2
D gene: NA
J gene: TRBJ2-1
CDR3 protein: CASSQRLTSTLNPTSYNEQFF
CDR3 DNA: TGTGCCAGCAGCCAGAGACTGACTAGTACTCTGAACCCCACCTCATACAATGAGCAGTTCTTC

clone size: NA
V gene: TRBV29-1
D gene: NA
J gene: TRBJ1-3
CDR3 protein: CSVEGPGTGNTIYF
CDR3 DNA: TGCAGCGTTGAGGGTCCGGGGACTGGAAACACCATATATTTT

clone size: NA
V gene: TRBV3-1/TRBV3-2
D gene: TRBD1
J gene: TRBJ1-2
CDR3 protein: CASSLDGTGYGYTF
CDR3 DNA: TGTGCCAGCAGCCTAGACGGGACAGGCTATGGCTACACCTTC

clone size: NA
V gene: TRBV28
D gene: NA
J gene: TRBJ1-5
CDR3 protein: CASRLGTPDQPQHF
CDR3 DNA: TGTGCCAGCAGGTTAGGGACACCCGATCAGCCCCAGCATTTT

clone size: NA
V gene: TRBV27
D gene: TRBD1
J gene: TRBJ2-7
CDR3 protein: CASSLSGTGDYEQYF
CDR3 DNA: TGTGCCAGCAGTTTATCCGGGACAGGGGACTACGAGCAGTACTTC

clone size: NA
V gene: TRBV6-5
D gene: NA
J gene: TRBJ1-1
CDR3 protein: CASGYTEAFF
CDR3 DNA: TGTGCCAGCGGGTATACTGAAGCTTTCTTT

clone size: NA
V gene: TRBV28
D gene: NA
J gene: TRBJ1-2
CDR3 protein: CASSLGAGPYGYTF
CDR3 DNA: TGTGCCAGCAGTCTCGGGGCAGGGCCCTATGGCTACACCTTC

clone size: NA
V gene: TRBV2
D gene: NA
J gene: TRBJ1-1
CDR3 protein: CASSGDRNTEAFF
CDR3 DNA: TGTGCCAGCAGTGGCGACAGGAACACTGAAGCTTTCTTT

clone size: NA
V gene: TRBV6-4
D gene: NA
J gene: TRBJ2-1
CDR3 protein: CASSDSEGAANEQFF
CDR3 DNA: TGTGCCAGCAGTGACTCAGAGGGAGCAGCCAATGAGCAGTTCTTC

clone size: NA
V gene: TRBV9
D gene: TRBD2
J gene: TRBJ2-1
CDR3 protein: CASSVRLAEGEQFF
CDR3 DNA: TGTGCCAGCAGCGTCCGACTAGCGGAGGGGGAGCAGTTCTTC

clone size: NA
V gene: TRBV5-6
D gene: NA
J gene: TRBJ1-2
CDR3 protein: CASSLRGRRDYGYTF
CDR3 DNA: TGTGCCAGCAGCTTGCGGGGGCGCAGGGACTATGGCTACACCTTC

clone size: NA
V gene: TRBV28
D gene: TRBD1
J gene: TRBJ1-1
CDR3 protein: CASSSGTGRFDTEAFF
CDR3 DNA: TGTGCCAGCAGTTCCGGGACAGGGCGGTTCGACACTGAAGCTTTCTTT

clone size: NA
V gene: TRBV28
D gene: TRBD2
J gene: TRBJ2-1
CDR3 protein: CASRVAGGPNNEQFF
CDR3 DNA: TGTGCCAGCAGAGTAGCGGGAGGGCCGAACAATGAGCAGTTCTTC

clone size: NA
V gene: TRBV11-3
D gene: NA
J gene: TRBJ2-1
CDR3 protein: CASSPRGPYNEQFF
CDR3 DNA: TGTGCCAGCAGCCCCCGTGGGCCCTACAATGAGCAGTTCTTC

clone size: NA
V gene: TRBV7-9
D gene: TRBD2
J gene: TRBJ2-7
CDR3 protein: CASSPRASGGEQYF
CDR3 DNA: TGTGCCAGCAGCCCCCGAGCTAGCGGGGGAGAGCAGTACTTC

clone size: NA
V gene: TRBV28
D gene: TRBD1
J gene: TRBJ1-2
CDR3 protein: CASSLGGQGQFGYTF
CDR3 DNA: TGTGCCAGCAGTTTAGGCGGACAGGGCCAGTTTGGCTACACCTTC

clone size: NA
V gene: TRBV30
D gene: NA
J gene: TRBJ1-1
CDR3 protein: CAWWWGGEAEAFF
CDR3 DNA: TGTGCCTGGTGGTGGGGGGGGGAGGCTGAAGCTTTCTTT

clone size: NA
V gene: TRBV19
D gene: NA
J gene: TRBJ1-1
CDR3 protein: CASSSSSGRREAFF
CDR3 DNA: TGTGCCAGTAGTTCTTCCTCGGGCAGGCGTGAAGCTTTCTTT